The 14 T cell receptor beta chains in this list originate from one sample, sequenced in a study of cytomegalovirus exposure and HLA in healthy donors. The primer mix had 60 Vbeta and 13 Jbeta primers. The method was immunoSEQ multiplex PCR; TCRdb's version includes in-frame clones alone and lacks a portion of them. The data show about 240,000 clones, about 86% seen once. What was sequenced was PBMCs. Source of these receptors: a woman aged 55-70 years in good health and CMV-seropositive.

A note on this clone: A read error is the likely source, as a far larger clone sits one nucleotide away. The gene calls are TRBV7-9 and TRBJ1-1; D ambiguous. The CDR3 runs 16 residues. CDR1 and CDR2 (germline): SEHNR, FQNEAQ (reference sequence). The CDR3 DNA reads as TGTTCCAGCAGCTTTCGGAACCTAGGAGAAAACACTGAAGCTTTCTTT. Amino acids: CSSSFRNLGENTEAFF.

The gene calls are TRBV28 and TRBJ2-7, with no clear D. CDR1 and CDR2 (germline): MDHEN, SYDVKM. V lost 6 bases and J lost 4, with 13 bases in between. The CDR3 runs 13 residues. The CDR3 DNA sequence: TGTGCCAGCAGGAGCCCTGGGCCTTACGAGCAGTACTTC. Protein product: CASRSPGPYEQYF.

This sequence joins TRBV2 and TRBJ1-5, with D unclear. The CDR3 runs 13 residues. V shed 6 bases and J shed 5 bases, with 11 bases lying between them. Looked up from germline, CDR1 is SNHLY and CDR2 is FYNNEI. DNA for the CDR3: TGTGCCAGCAGCGATACTAGGGATCAGCCCCAGCATTTT. Its protein product is CASSDTRDQPQHF. Looking up the rest from reference TRBV2 and TRBJ1-5 gives the full variable domain: EPEVTQTPSHQVTQMGQEVILRCVPISNHLYFYWYRQILGQKVEFLVSFYNNEISEKSEIFDDQFSVERPDGSNFTLKIRSTKLEDSAMYFCASSDTRDQPQHFGDGTRLSIL.

The V call is TRBV12-5, the J call TRBJ2-3; the match to TRBD2 covers 10 bases. V shed 5 bases, J shed 0 bases, and the junction held 8 bases outside the gene matches. CDR1 is LGHNT, CDR2 FRNRAP, per germline. This CDR3 contains 17 residues. The CDR3: CASGRGTSATSTDTQYF. CDR3 coding DNA: TGTGCTAGTGGTCGGGGGACTAGCGCTACTAGCACAGATACGCAGTATTTT.

The rearrangement joins TRBV6-6 to TRBJ1-5; 9 bases line up with TRBD1. V dropped 8 bases and J dropped 3; count of bases not matched to a gene: 2. Per germline, CDR1 MNHNY and CDR2 SVGAGI (reference sequence). This CDR3 has 13 residues. The CDR3 protein is CASRDRVNQPQHF. CDR3 nucleotide sequence: TGTGCCAGCCGGGACAGGGTCAATCAGCCCCAGCATTTT.

The table lists this clone with a few counts. The rearrangement joins TRBV27 to TRBJ1-4; TRBD1 agrees at 7 bases. The CDR3 has 15 residues. The germline V gene has CDR1 MNHEY and CDR2 SMNVEV (reference sequence). The V segment lost 5 bases and the J segment 6 bases; nucleotides outside the gene matches: 9. CDR3 nucleotides: TGTGCCAGCAGTCTTTCACAGGGGAACTATGAAAAACTGTTTTTT. Amino acids: CASSLSQGNYEKLFF.

The rearrangement uses TRBV18 and TRBJ2-7, with 9 bases matching TRBD1. The CDR3 covers 14 residues. The junction had 4 bases not matched to a gene; V was cut back by 2 bases and J by 5 bases. Germline V CDR1 and CDR2: KGHSH, LQKENI. CDR3: CASSPSTGGHEQYF. CDR3 DNA sequence: TGTGCCAGCTCACCATCGACAGGGGGTCACGAGCAGTACTTC.

This chain links TRBV5-1 with TRBJ2-6, with D possibly matching TRBD1 (5 bases). Per the germline V gene, CDR1 is SGHRS and CDR2 is YFSETQ. Trimming removed 2 bases from V and 4 bases from J, with 10 bases in between. The CDR3 loop spans 15 amino acids. The CDR3 loop is CASSLEGAGANVLTF. The CDR3 DNA sequence: TGCGCCAGCAGCTTAGAAGGGGCCGGGGCCAACGTCCTGACTTTC.

The chain employs TRBV25-1 and TRBJ2-3; tentatively, D is TRBD1 (5 bases). Trimming cost V 1 base and J 2 bases, with 10 bases left between them. The CDR3 totals 15 residues. Germline-derived CDR1 and CDR2 are MGHDK and SYGVNS. In DNA form, the CDR3 reads TGTGCCAGCAGTGAATCCAGGGTAATCACAGATACGCAGTATTTT. It translates to CASSESRVITDTQYF.

The genes are TRBV21-1 and TRBJ2-7; the D segment call TRBD1 is taken from the table without a DNA check. TRBV21-1 is termed a pseudogene. The CDR3 sequence is 16 residues long. The CDR3, as DNA: TGTGCCAGCAGCAAAGATAGGATGGACAACCCCTACGAGCAGTACTTC. It yields the protein CASSKDRMDNPYEQYF.

The genes are TRBV4-1 and TRBJ2-7; 12 nucleotides agree with TRBD2. This CDR3 region has 17 residues. Germline V lookup: CDR1 MGHRA, CDR2 YSYEKL. Unmatched junction bases numbered 6, after V lost 0 bases and J lost 3 bases. The chain's CDR3 is CASSQDGLAGGLYEQYF. The CDR3 region has the DNA TGCGCCAGCAGCCAAGATGGGCTAGCGGGAGGGCTCTACGAGCAGTACTTC.

The V call is TRBV2, the J call TRBJ2-1, with 15 bases identical to TRBD2. The CDR3 runs to 19 residues. V lost 4 bases to trimming and J lost 0 bases; unmatched junction nucleotides: 7. The V gene's germline CDR1 is SNHLY and CDR2 FYNNEI. The CDR3 coding sequence is TGTGCCAGCAGTGGTAGGACTAGCGGGAGGGTTAGCTCCTACAATGAGCAGTTCTTC. It codes for CASSGRTSGRVSSYNEQFF.

The table lists this clone with a few counts. The chain carries TRBV10-3 and TRBJ1-2; 8 bases map to TRBD1. The CDR3 has 12 residues. Germline trimming cut 8 bases from V and 8 bases from J; bases unmatched to any gene: 7. Germline values: CDR1 ENHRY, CDR2 SYGVKD. This chain's CDR3 is CAIRQGAMGYTF. For the CDR3, the DNA is TGTGCCATCCGGCAGGGGGCGATGGGCTACACCTTC.

This rearrangement joins TRBV25-1 to TRBJ2-2; tentatively, D is TRBD2 (6 bases). CDR3 length: 14 amino acids. Trimming removed 4 bases from V and 6 bases from J, with 12 bases in between. From germline, CDR1 is MGHDK and CDR2 SYGVNS. The CDR3 reads CASSGDLLPGELFF. In DNA, the CDR3 is TGTGCCAGCAGTGGGGACTTGCTACCCGGGGAGCTGTTTTTT.